The 28 T cell receptor beta chains below were found in one sample sequenced in a study of cytomegalovirus exposure and HLA in healthy donors. PCR primers comprised 60 Vbeta and 13 Jbeta primers. Sequencing was performed with immunoSEQ multiplex PCR; in TCRdb, only in-frame clones are kept and a portion is missing. The record lists 150,000 to 200,000 clones, of which the ten most abundant hold about 0.74%. Material: PBMCs. Receptors were obtained from a boy younger than 18 in good health and CMV-seronegative.

This rearrangement joins TRBV19 to TRBJ1-1; D unclear. CDR3 length: 13 residues. In germline, CDR1 is LNHDA, CDR2 SQIVND (reference sequence). V shed 3 bases and J shed 1 base, with 6 bases lying between them. The CDR3 region is CASSITGNTEAFF. CDR3 nucleotide sequence: TGTGCCAGTAGTATCACGGGGAACACTGAAGCTTTCTTT.

The gene calls are TRBV4-1 and TRBJ2-1, with 10 bases that match TRBD2. CDR1 and CDR2 from the germline V gene are MGHRA and YSYEKL. The CDR3 sequence is 16 residues long. The V gene end was trimmed by 1 base and the J gene end by 6 bases; junction bases not matched to a gene: 6. The CDR3 DNA sequence: TGCGCCAGCAGCCAAGGGAGGCTAGCGGGGGCCAATGAGCAGTTCTTC. It is translated as CASSQGRLAGANEQFF.

The V gene is TRBV7-8, the J gene TRBJ1-5; tentative D call: TRBD1 (6 bases). From germline, CDR1 is SGHVS and CDR2 FQNEAQ. V was clipped by 5 bases and J by 6 bases, with 17 bases between them. This CDR3 has 15 amino acids. Here the CDR3 reads CASSALQGVAQPQHF. In DNA form, the CDR3 reads TGTGCCAGCAGCGCTCTACAGGGAGTCGCTCAGCCCCAGCATTTT. Full variable domain (remainder filled in from reference TRBV7-8 and TRBJ1-5): GAGVSQSPRYKVAKRGQDVALRCDPISGHVSLFWYQQALGQGPEFLTYFQNEAQLDKSGLPSDRFFAERPEGSVSTLKIQRTQQEDSAVYLCASSALQGVAQPQHFGDGTRLSIL.

This chain joins TRBV29-1 and TRBJ1-1, with 7 bases matching TRBD1. This CDR3 spans 12 amino acids. CDR1 and CDR2 (germline): SQVTM, ANQGSEA. J was trimmed by 5 bases and V by 7 bases; bases with no gene match: 7. CDR3 amino acids: CSAQTGQTEAFF. In nucleotides, the CDR3 is TGCAGCGCCCAGACAGGGCAAACTGAAGCTTTCTTT.

The gene calls are TRBV7-9 and TRBJ1-1; possible D gene TRBD1, 5 bases. The length of the CDR3 is 13 residues. Trimming took off 5 bases at V and 5 bases at J, with 12 bases between the two ends. The germline gives CDR1 SEHNR, CDR2 FQNEAQ (reference sequence). DNA of the CDR3: TGTGCCAGCAGCCTAGGGGAGACGACTGAAGCTTTCTTT. It is translated as CASSLGETTEAFF.

The chain carries TRBV4-1 and TRBJ2-5; TRBD1 matches 9 bases. This CDR3 has 17 residues. Trimming at V came to 2 bases and at J to 4 bases, leaving 11 bases not matched to a gene. Germline V CDR1 and CDR2: MGHRA, YSYEKL. CDR3 DNA: TGCGCCAGCAGCCAACCCGGGACAGGGTCGGCCAGAGAGACCCAGTACTTC. This gives the protein CASSQPGTGSARETQYF.

The chain carries TRBV19 and TRBJ2-7; D is undetermined. V lost 4 bases to trimming and J lost 1 base, with 11 bases between them. Germline loops: CDR1 LNHDA, CDR2 SQIVND (reference sequence). CDR3 length equals 14 residues. CDR3 sequence (DNA): TGTGCCAGTAGTAGCGCGGCCGGATCCTACGAGCAGTACTTC. This gives the protein CASSSAAGSYEQYF.

As DNA, the CDR3 is TGTGCCAGCAGCTTGGGACAGGGTTACGTCTCCTACGAGCAGTACTTC. It translates to CASSLGQGYVSYEQYF. V and J are TRBV5-6 and TRBJ2-7, with 7 bases lining up with TRBD1. The germline V gene encodes CDR1 SGHDT and CDR2 YYEEEE. The CDR3 is 16 amino acids. The ends lost 0 bases at V and 0 bases at J; junction bases unmatched: 6.

The J gene is TRBJ2-4, the V gene TRBV21-1; the D call of TRBD2 is as the table states it, not checked on the DNA. TRBV21-1 is a recognized pseudogene. This CDR3 has 17 amino acids. The CDR3 reads CASSKGQTGGAKNIQYF. Here the CDR3 DNA reads TGTGCCAGCAGCAAAGGGCAGACGGGGGGGGCCAAAAACATTCAGTACTTC.

This rearrangement joins TRBV5-4 to TRBJ2-7, with TRBD1 matching over 7 bases. Germline lookup yields CDR1 SGHNT and CDR2 YYREEE (reference sequence). The CDR3 loop spans 15 amino acids. Germline trimming cut 4 bases from V and 2 bases from J; bases unmatched to any gene: 9. This CDR3 reads CASSPPGTETYEQYF. CDR3 bases: TGTGCCAGCAGCCCGCCCGGGACAGAGACCTACGAGCAGTACTTC.

The rearrangement joins TRBV10-3 to TRBJ2-1, with 9 bases that match TRBD1. Unmatched junction bases numbered 7, after V lost 2 bases and J lost 8 bases. CDR1 and CDR2 from the germline V gene are ENHRY and SYGVKD. The CDR3 is 15 residues long. The CDR3 bases are TGTGCCATCAGTGAGGCGGGACAGGGTCGCCATGAGCAGTTCTTC. Translating it yields CAISEAGQGRHEQFF.

The chain has TRBV4-1 and TRBJ2-1, with 10 bases lining up with TRBD2. The CDR3 covers 16 residues. Trimming cost V 3 bases and J 12 bases; bases outside gene matches: 14. Per germline, CDR1 MGHRA and CDR2 YSYEKL. The CDR3 protein is CASSQTLAGNRYRQFF. CDR3 sequence (DNA): TGCGCCAGCAGCCAGACACTAGCGGGGAACCGCTATAGGCAGTTCTTC.

V and J are TRBV2 and TRBJ2-7; D gene uncertain. There are 14 residues in the CDR3. The germline V gene encodes CDR1 SNHLY and CDR2 FYNNEI. The V gene lost 1 base and the J gene lost 2 bases, with 9 bases spanning the gap. This CDR3 is CASSEVTRTYEQYF. The CDR3 coding sequence is TGTGCCAGCAGTGAAGTTACGCGTACCTACGAGCAGTACTTC.

The genes are TRBV6-5 and TRBJ2-5, with 7 bases that match TRBD2. V shed 0 bases and J 5 bases; nucleotides not matched to a gene: 3. Per the germline V gene, CDR1 is MNHEY and CDR2 is SVGAGI. The CDR3 has 14 residues. CDR3 residues: CASSYSMGGETQYF. CDR3 sequence (DNA): TGTGCCAGCAGTTACTCGATGGGGGGGGAGACCCAGTACTTC.

For this clone: This CDR3 is also generated by other DNA sequences in the sample. The V and J genes are TRBV5-1 and TRBJ2-1, with no clear D. The CDR3 is 11 residues long. Germline CDR1 SGHRS, CDR2 YFSETQ. Between the trimmed V and J ends, which lost 2 bases and 7 bases, there was a span of 4 bases. CDR3 residues: CASSLANEQFF. The CDR3 nucleotides read TGCGCCAGCAGCTTAGCTAATGAGCAGTTCTTC.

The rearrangement joins TRBV30 to TRBJ1-4; D is undetermined. V lost 2 bases and J 7 bases, leaving 8 bases between the germline ends. The CDR3 is made up of 12 amino acids. Germline CDR1 is GTSNPN and CDR2 is SVGIG (reference sequence). CDR3 amino acids: CAWSRRTEKLFF. For the CDR3, the DNA is TGTGCCTGGAGTCGCAGAACTGAAAAACTGTTTTTT.

V usage is TRBV14 and J usage is TRBJ1-1; D not resolved. The CDR3 is made up of 13 amino acids. Germline lookup yields CDR1 SGHDN and CDR2 FVKESK. Trimming shortened V by 4 bases and J by 3 bases, and 9 bases separated the two germline ends. The DNA of the CDR3 is TGTGCCAGCAGCCTCGCTTTAGACACTGAAGCTTTCTTT. Amino acids: CASSLALDTEAFF.

The V gene is TRBV28, the J gene TRBJ2-7; D not resolved. With 5 bases removed from V and 5 bases from J, the gap between germline ends came to 10 bases. Germline assignment: CDR1 MDHEN and CDR2 SYDVKM. The CDR3 extends over 12 amino acids. The CDR3 loop is CASSPPQDEQYF. Here the CDR3 DNA reads TGTGCCAGCAGTCCGCCCCAGGACGAGCAGTACTTC.

This chain's CDR3 is CASSPTSGQRIANQPQHF. CDR3 nucleotides: TGTGCCAGCAGTCCAACCTCGGGACAGAGAATTGCCAATCAGCCCCAGCATTTT. The chain uses TRBV27 and TRBJ1-5, with 7 bases lining up with TRBD1. Germline V CDR1 and CDR2: MNHEY, SMNVEV (reference sequence). With 5 bases clipped from V and 3 bases from J, the junction kept 16 bases outside the gene matches. The CDR3 totals 18 residues.

The genes are TRBV5-1 and TRBJ2-3, with D tentatively TRBD1 (5 bases). The CDR3 runs to 16 residues. CDR1 is SGHRS, CDR2 YFSETQ, per germline. V was shortened by 6 bases and J by 1 base, with 18 bases between the two germline ends. The CDR3 sequence: CASTPQRQGRTDTQYF. The CDR3 coding sequence is TGCGCCAGCACCCCACAGAGGCAGGGCCGCACAGATACGCAGTATTTT.

The chain uses TRBV7-2 and TRBJ2-7, with TRBD2 matching 10 bases. Germline loops: CDR1 SGHTA, CDR2 FQGNSA. The V gene end was trimmed by 1 base and the J gene end by 6 bases; junction bases not matched to a gene: 3. CDR3 length equals 14 residues. DNA of the CDR3: TGTGCCAGCAGCTTAGAGCGGGGGGGCCGCGAGCAGTACTTC. Protein product: CASSLERGGREQYF.

The chain combines TRBV6-5 with TRBJ1-1; D uncertain. Germline assignment: CDR1 MNHEY and CDR2 SVGAGI. The V gene lost 6 bases and the J gene lost 4 bases, with 6 bases spanning the gap. The CDR3 has 11 amino acids. This CDR3 is CASSRGTEAFF. The CDR3, as DNA: TGTGCCAGCAGCCGGGGCACTGAAGCTTTCTTT.

V and J are TRBV5-4 and TRBJ2-5; D gene uncertain. V gave up 4 bases and J gave up 5 bases, with 12 bases separating them. This CDR3 comprises 13 residues. Looked up from germline, CDR1 is SGHNT and CDR2 is YYREEE (reference sequence). CDR3 sequence reads: CASSLSPSETQYF. CDR3 DNA sequence: TGTGCCAGCAGCCTTTCTCCCTCGGAGACCCAGTACTTC.

The rearrangement links TRBV6-5 to TRBJ2-5; the D is unclear. V lost 0 bases and J lost 0, with 5 bases in between. The CDR3 sequence is 14 residues long. Germline CDR1 is MNHEY and CDR2 is SVGAGI. In nucleotides, the CDR3 is TGTGCCAGCAGTTACTCGCCGGACCAAGAGACCCAGTACTTC. It yields the protein CASSYSPDQETQYF.

CDR3 sequence (DNA): TGTGCCAGCAGCGGTGGACTGGGAACTAATGAAAAACTGTTTTTT. This translates into CASSGGLGTNEKLFF. This chain links TRBV9 with TRBJ1-4, with unresolved D. V was clipped by 3 bases and J by 1 base, with 10 bases between them. The CDR3 is 15 residues long. Germline CDR1 is SGDLS and CDR2 is YYNGEE.

V gene TRBV14 combines with J gene TRBJ1-2; D may be TRBD1 (6 bases). This CDR3 has 15 amino acids. V was clipped by 0 bases and J by 4 bases, with 12 bases between them. Germline V lookup: CDR1 SGHDN, CDR2 FVKESK. The CDR3: CASSQETQGSYGYTF. The CDR3 DNA reads TGTGCCAGCAGCCAAGAGACGCAGGGGAGCTATGGCTACACCTTC.

The chain uses TRBV30 and TRBJ2-7; 10 positions match TRBD1. The CDR3 covers 13 residues. V dropped 2 bases and J dropped 3; count of bases not matched to a gene: 1. Germline loops: CDR1 GTSNPN, CDR2 SVGIG (reference sequence). The CDR3 DNA follows: TGTGCCTGGAGTCGGGACAGGGGCTACGAGCAGTACTTC. The encoded protein is CAWSRDRGYEQYF.

V gene TRBV10-3 combines with J gene TRBJ1-1; D is undetermined. V was clipped by 0 bases and J by 0 bases, with 11 bases between them. Looked up from germline, CDR1 is ENHRY and CDR2 is SYGVKD. The CDR3 totals 16 residues. The CDR3 sequence is CAISESGSLMNTEAFF. The CDR3 bases are TGTGCCATCAGTGAGTCGGGCAGTTTAATGAACACTGAAGCTTTCTTT.